This TCR beta chain was captured by sequencing in a study of T-cell reconstitution after alpha-beta-depleted transplantation in children. Trimming took 3 bases from V and 2 from J, leaving 12 bases between them. Per the germline V gene, CDR1 is LNHNV and CDR2 is YYDKDF (reference sequence). The CDR3 totals 15 residues. The TCRbeta library incorporated unique molecular identifiers. Each CDR3 protein is one row after TCRdb ran MiXCR on the PCR reads. The sample shows about 540,000 distinct CDR3 sequences, 15% to 20% of them seen only once. The chain is built from TRBV15 and TRBJ2-3; possible D gene TRBD2, 5 bases. This clonotype originated in a human donor who donated a stem cell graft to a child with acute lymphoblastic leukemia. The sequencing used PBMCs from the stem cell graft donor, collected from the stem cell graft. The CDR3 region has the DNA TGTGCCACCAGCAGGGGGTTAGCGAACACAGATACGCAGTATTTT. This sequence encodes CATSRGLANTDTQYF.